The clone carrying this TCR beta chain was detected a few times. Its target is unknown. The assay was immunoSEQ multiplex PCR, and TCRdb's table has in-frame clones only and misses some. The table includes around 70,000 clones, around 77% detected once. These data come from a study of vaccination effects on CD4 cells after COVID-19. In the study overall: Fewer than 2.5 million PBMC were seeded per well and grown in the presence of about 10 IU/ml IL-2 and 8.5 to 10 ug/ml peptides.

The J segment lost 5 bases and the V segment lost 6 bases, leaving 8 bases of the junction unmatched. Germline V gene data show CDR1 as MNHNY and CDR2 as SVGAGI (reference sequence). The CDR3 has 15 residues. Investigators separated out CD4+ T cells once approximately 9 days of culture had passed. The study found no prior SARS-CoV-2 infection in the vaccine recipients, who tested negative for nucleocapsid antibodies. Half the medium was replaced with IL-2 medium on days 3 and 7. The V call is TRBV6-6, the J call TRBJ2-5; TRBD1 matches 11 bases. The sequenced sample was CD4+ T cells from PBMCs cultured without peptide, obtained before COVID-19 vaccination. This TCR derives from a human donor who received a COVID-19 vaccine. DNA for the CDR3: TGTGCCAGCAGCAGGCAGGACAGGGGGCAGGAGACCCAGTACTTC. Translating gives CASSRQDRGQETQYF.